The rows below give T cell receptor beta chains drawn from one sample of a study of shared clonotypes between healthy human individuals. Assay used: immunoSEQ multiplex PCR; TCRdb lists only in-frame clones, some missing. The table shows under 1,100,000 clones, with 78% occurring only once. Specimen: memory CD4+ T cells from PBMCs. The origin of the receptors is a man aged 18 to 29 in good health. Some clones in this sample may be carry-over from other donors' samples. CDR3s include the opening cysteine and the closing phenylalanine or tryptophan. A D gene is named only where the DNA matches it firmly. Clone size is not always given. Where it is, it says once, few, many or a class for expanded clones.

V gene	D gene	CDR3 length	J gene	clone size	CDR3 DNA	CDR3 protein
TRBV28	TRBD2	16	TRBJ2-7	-	TGTGCCAGCAGTTCCCCCCGGACTAGCGGGACCTACGAGCAGTACTTC	CASSSPRTSGTYEQYF
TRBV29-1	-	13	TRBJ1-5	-	TGCAGCGTTGTTTCGGGCGGTGGGCAGCCCCAGCATTTT	CSVVSGGGQPQHF
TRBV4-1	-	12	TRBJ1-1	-	TGCGCCAGCAGCCAAAGGACAACTGAAGCTTTCTTT	CASSQRTTEAFF
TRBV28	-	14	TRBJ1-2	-	TGTGCCAGCAGTTTGGAGCCTACCAACTATGGCTACACCTTC	CASSLEPTNYGYTF
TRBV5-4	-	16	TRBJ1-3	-	TGTGCCAGCAGCTATGGACGGACGAGCTCTGGAAACACCATATATTTT	CASSYGRTSSGNTIYF
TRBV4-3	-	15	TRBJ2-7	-	TGCGCCAGCGCAAAAATTGGACTGAACTCCTACGAGCAGTACTTC	CASAKIGLNSYEQYF
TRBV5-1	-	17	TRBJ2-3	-	TGCGCCAGCAGCTTGGGGAATTCCGCCGGCAGCACAGATACGCAGTATTTT	CASSLGNSAGSTDTQYF
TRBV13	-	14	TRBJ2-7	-	TGTGCCAGCAGCCCCCAGGGCTACGCCTACGAGCAGTACTTC	CASSPQGYAYEQYF
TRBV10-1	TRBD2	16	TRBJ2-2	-	TGCGCCAGCAGTGACGCCCGGCGGGAGGGCAAAGAGTCGCTGTTTTTT	CASSDARREGKESLFF
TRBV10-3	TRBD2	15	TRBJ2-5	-	TGTGCCATCAGTGAGTCCGCGGGAGGGAGGGAGACCCAGTACTTC	CAISESAGGRETQYF
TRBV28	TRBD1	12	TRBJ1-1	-	TGTGCCAGCTCCACAGGGGGCACTGAAGCTTTCTTT	CASSTGGTEAFF
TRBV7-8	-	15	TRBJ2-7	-	TGTGCCAGCACCGTAGGGGACTCCCGAAATTACGAGCAGTACTTC	CASTVGDSRNYEQYF
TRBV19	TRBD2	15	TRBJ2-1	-	TGTGCCAGTAGTATAGTTAGCGGGAGGCGCAATGAGCAGTTCTTC	CASSIVSGRRNEQFF
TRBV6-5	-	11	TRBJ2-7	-	TGTGCCAGCCAGGGTGGCTACGAGCAGTACTTC	CASQGGYEQYF
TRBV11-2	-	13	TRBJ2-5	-	TGTGCCAGCAGCGCAACCCCGACAGAGACCCAGTACTTC	CASSATPTETQYF
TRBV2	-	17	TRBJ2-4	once	TGTGCCAGCAGTGAGTCCAGCCTGGACGTGGCCAAAAACATTCAGTACTTC	CASSESSLDVAKNIQYF
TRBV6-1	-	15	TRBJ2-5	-	TGTGCCAGCAGTGAAAGGGGGTCGGGGCGAGAGACCCAGTACTTC	CASSERGSGRETQYF
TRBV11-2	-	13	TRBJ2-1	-	TGTGCCAGCAGCCACGGGACTCACAATGAGCAGTTCTTC	CASSHGTHNEQFF
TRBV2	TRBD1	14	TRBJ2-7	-	TGTGCCAGCACCTGGGACAGGGGAACGTACGAGCAGTACTTC	CASTWDRGTYEQYF
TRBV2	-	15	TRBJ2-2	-	TGTGCCAGCAGTGCGGGGACCCGGAACACCGGGGAGCTGTTTTTT	CASSAGTRNTGELFF
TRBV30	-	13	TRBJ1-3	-	TGTGCCTGGTCACGCTTCTCTGGAAACACCATATATTTT	CAWSRFSGNTIYF
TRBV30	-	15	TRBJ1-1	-	TGTGCCTGGAGTGACAAATCGACGGGGGCTGAAGACGATTTCTTT	CAWSDKSTGAEDDFF
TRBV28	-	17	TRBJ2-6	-	TGTGCCAGCAGTTTGTCGGCCGGGCCCTCTGGGGCCAACGTCCTGACTTTC	CASSLSAGPSGANVLTF
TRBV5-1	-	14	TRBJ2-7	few	TGCGCCAGCAGCGTGGCCGACAGTCTGGGCGAGCAGTACTTC	CASSVADSLGEQYF
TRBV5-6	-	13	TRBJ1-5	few	TGTGCCAGCAGCTTGAGGTTACTCGGGCCCCAGCATTTT	CASSLRLLGPQHF
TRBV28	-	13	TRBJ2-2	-	TGTGCCAGCAACGAGGGGAACACCGGGGAGCTGTTTTTT	CASNEGNTGELFF
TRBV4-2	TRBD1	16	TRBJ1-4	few	TGTGCCAGCAGCCAATTCGGAGGACAGGCTGGACCTGAACTGTTTTTT	CASSQFGGQAGPELFF
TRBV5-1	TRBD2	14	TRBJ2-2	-	TGCGCCAGCAGCACTAGCGGTAACACCGGGGAGCTGTTTTTT	CASSTSGNTGELFF
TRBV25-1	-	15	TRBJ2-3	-	TGTGCCAGCAACTCGACAGCTACTAGCACAGATACGCAGTATTTT	CASNSTATSTDTQYF
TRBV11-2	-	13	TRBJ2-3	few	TGTGCCAGCACCCTCATGGGGTCAGATACGCAGTATTTT	CASTLMGSDTQYF
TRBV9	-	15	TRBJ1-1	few	TGTGCCAGCAGCGTAGGACCCAATACGAACACTGAAGCTTTCTTT	CASSVGPNTNTEAFF
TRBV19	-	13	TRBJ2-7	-	TGTGCCAGTAGTATGGGCCGTGTCTACGAGCAGTACTTC	CASSMGRVYEQYF
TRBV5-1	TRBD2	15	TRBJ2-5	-	TGCGCCAGCAGCTCAATAGCGGGAGCTAGAGAGACCCAGTACTTC	CASSSIAGARETQYF
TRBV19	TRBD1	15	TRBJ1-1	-	TGTGCCAGTAGTATATCTGACAGGGGGTTCACTGAAGCTTTCTTT	CASSISDRGFTEAFF
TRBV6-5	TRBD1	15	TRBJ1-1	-	TGTGCCAGCAGTTACCGCGACAGGGGGTTCACTGAAGCTTTCTTT	CASSYRDRGFTEAFF
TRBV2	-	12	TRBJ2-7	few	TGTGCCAGCAGTGATGGAAGCTACGAGCAGTACTTC	CASSDGSYEQYF
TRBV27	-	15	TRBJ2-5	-	TGTGCCAGCAGAAGAGACGGGGGAGGTGGAGAGACCCAGTACTTC	CASRRDGGGGETQYF
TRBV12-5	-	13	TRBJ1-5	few	TGTGCTAGTGGCCGGGATAGCAATCAGCCCCAGCATTTT	CASGRDSNQPQHF
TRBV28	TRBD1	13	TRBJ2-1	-	TGTGCCAGCAGTTTAGGGGAAGGGACAGGGAAGTTCTTC	CASSLGEGTGKFF
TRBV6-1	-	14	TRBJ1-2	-	TGTGCCAGCAGTGAAGGCGGCAGGTACTATGGCTACACCTTC	CASSEGGRYYGYTF
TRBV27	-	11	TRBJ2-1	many	TGTGCCAGCGGCTCCGAAAATGAGCAGTTCTTC	CASGSENEQFF
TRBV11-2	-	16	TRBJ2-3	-	TGTGCCAGCAGCCACGGCAGGAGGTCCTCTTGGGATACGCAGTATTTT	CASSHGRRSSWDTQYF
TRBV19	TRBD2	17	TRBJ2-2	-	TGTGCCAGTAGTTCCGGACTAGCGGCTACGAACACCGGGGAGCTGTTTTTT	CASSSGLAATNTGELFF
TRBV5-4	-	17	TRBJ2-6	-	TGTGCCAGCAGCTTGGCTATGGGGGGCTCTGGGGCCAACGTCCTGACTTTC	CASSLAMGGSGANVLTF
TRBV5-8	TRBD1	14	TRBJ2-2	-	TGTGCCAGCAGCTGGGACAGGGGCACCGGGGAGCTGTTTTTT	CASSWDRGTGELFF
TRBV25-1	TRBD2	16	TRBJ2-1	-	TGTGCCAGCAGTGCCCGCGGGGGGACAAGAGACAATGAGCAGTTCTTC	CASSARGGTRDNEQFF
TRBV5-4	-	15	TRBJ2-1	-	TGTGCCAGCAGCTTGGGGTACGGTTCCCCCAATGAGCAGTTCTTC	CASSLGYGSPNEQFF
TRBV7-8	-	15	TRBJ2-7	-	TGTGCCAGCAGCTTAATGCTAGCAGTTTCGTACGAGCAGTACTTC	CASSLMLAVSYEQYF
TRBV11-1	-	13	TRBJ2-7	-	TGTGCCAGCAGCCAGGGTGGGGCGATCGTGCAGTACTTC	CASSQGGAIVQYF
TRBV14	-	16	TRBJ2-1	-	TGTGCCAGCAGCCAAGATTGGGGGGTGGCCTACAATGAGCAGTTCTTC	CASSQDWGVAYNEQFF